This T cell receptor (beta chain) was identified during a study of T cells of healthy individuals. This clonotype was detected many times. CDR1 and CDR2 from the germline V gene are SNHLY and FYNNEI. V lost 2 bases and J lost 1, with 15 bases in between. This CDR3 comprises 16 residues. TCRdb re-called the 5' RACE reads through MiXCR, storing one row per CDR3 protein. The sample contains 38,000 or so distinct CDR3 sequences, 4.5% of which appear only once. The chain combines TRBV2 with TRBJ2-7; possible D gene TRBD1, 6 bases. The clonotype originates from a human donor in good health. The CDR3 loop reads CASSEQGTPTSYEQYF. CDR3 coding DNA: TGTGCCAGCAGTGAACAGGGGACACCGACTTCCTACGAGCAGTACTTC.